The 30 T cell receptor beta chains in this list originate from one sample, sequenced in a study of T cells in Graves' hyperthyroidism and ophthalmopathy. Amplified TCR beta CDR3 regions derived from RNA transcripts. With the HTBI primer set, the TCR CDR3 went through a first round of RT-PCR. Each CDR3 protein gets one entry after TCRdb re-called the multiplex PCR reads with MiXCR. The sample contains around 690,000 distinct CDR3 sequences, around 21% of which appear only once. The sequenced sample was blood. These receptors were taken from a man aged 30 to 45 with Graves' ophthalmopathy.

The J gene is TRBJ1-6, the V gene TRBV7-2; weak D call: TRBD1 (5 bases). The CDR3 spans 16 residues. The V gene lost 1 base and the J gene lost 7 bases, with 14 bases spanning the gap. The germline CDR1 and CDR2 sequences are SGHTA and FQGNSA. This CDR3 is CASSLVFPGQNSPLHF. The CDR3 DNA follows: TGTGCCAGCAGCTTAGTATTCCCCGGACAAAATTCACCCCTCCACTTT.

The chain joins TRBV4-3 to TRBJ2-7; D is ambiguous. With 1 base removed from V and 4 bases from J, the gap between germline ends came to 14 bases. Looked up from germline, CDR1 is LGHNA and CDR2 is YSLEER. CDR3 length equals 15 residues. The DNA of the CDR3 is TGCGCCAGCAGCCAAGTGGCCGCAGGACCTTACGAGCAGTACTTC. This sequence encodes CASSQVAAGPYEQYF.

This clonotype showed up just a few times. J is TRBJ1-1 and V is TRBV5-1; D gene ambiguous. Deletions cut 4 bases from V and 8 bases from J, with 18 bases between. The CDR3 runs to 14 residues. CDR1 and CDR2 (germline): SGHRS, YFSETQ. The CDR3 DNA is TGCGCCAGCAGCCCACTACCGGCACAGCGGGAAGCTTTCTTT. This gives the protein CASSPLPAQREAFF.

This clonotype was counted a few times. The V call is TRBV20-1, the J call TRBJ1-6; D not resolved. The CDR3 covers 14 residues. V was trimmed by 3 bases and J by 12 bases, leaving 18 bases between them. Germline CDR1 DFQATT, CDR2 SNEGSKA (reference sequence). CDR3 residues: CSASAGSENGPLHF. CDR3 nucleotides: TGCAGTGCTAGTGCGGGGTCTGAGAACGGACCCCTCCACTTT.

The rearrangement joins TRBV27 to TRBJ2-1; 7 nucleotides match TRBD1. Trimming took 7 bases from V and 9 from J; bases not matched to a gene: 9. The CDR3 extends over 13 amino acids. Germline V gene sequence: CDR1 MNHEY, CDR2 SMNVEV (reference sequence). The CDR3 spells CASTSGQFSEQFF. CDR3 nucleotides: TGTGCCAGCACCTCGGGACAGTTCAGTGAGCAGTTCTTC.

This clonotype was seen repeatedly, ten times or more. V gene TRBV30 combines with J gene TRBJ1-4; D call uncertain. There are 11 residues in the CDR3. V was cut by 6 bases and J by 5 bases, with 7 bases left in between. Germline CDR1 reads GTSNPN; CDR2 reads SVGIG (reference sequence). Here the CDR3 reads CACRENEKLFF. CDR3 nucleotides: TGTGCCTGCAGAGAGAATGAAAAACTGTTTTTT.

This clonotype was seen a handful of times. The rearrangement uses TRBV28 and TRBJ1-5; 11 bases match TRBD1. V lost 6 bases, J lost 4 bases, and 8 bases stayed unmatched. This CDR3 is 16 amino acids long. Germline loops: CDR1 MDHEN, CDR2 SYDVKM. CDR3: CASSPDRGRGNQPQHF. The CDR3 coding sequence is TGTGCCAGCAGCCCGGACAGGGGGCGCGGAAATCAGCCCCAGCATTTT.

This clonotype has just a few counts. This chain links TRBV6-2 or TRBV6-3 with TRBJ1-2; maybe TRBD1 (5 bases). The germline CDR1 and CDR2 sequences are MNHEY and SVGEGT. This CDR3 spans 12 amino acids. Trimming removed 5 bases at V and 8 bases at J, with 12 bases between. The CDR3 sequence is CASSQGSGGYTF. CDR3 DNA: TGTGCCAGCAGTCAGGGATCCGGAGGCTACACCTTC.

This clonotype was seen many times. The chain couples TRBV2 to TRBJ2-7; possible D gene TRBD2, 6 bases. The CDR3 consists of 13 residues. Trimming removed 3 bases at V and 3 bases at J, with 9 bases between. CDR1 is SNHLY, CDR2 FYNNEI, per germline. Here the CDR3 reads CASSEEGFYEQYF. For the CDR3, the DNA is TGTGCCAGCAGTGAGGAGGGTTTCTACGAGCAGTACTTC.

A few counts support this clonotype. V usage is TRBV7-2 and J usage is TRBJ2-3; the match to TRBD2 covers 8 bases. CDR3 length: 17 amino acids. V was pared by 4 bases and J by 2 bases, with 11 bases of the junction left unmatched. Germline CDR1 is SGHTA and CDR2 is FQGNSA. The CDR3 nucleotides are TGTGCCAGCAGCTCTCCATTAGCGGGACCGCTCACAGATACGCAGTATTTT. As protein: CASSSPLAGPLTDTQYF.

This clonotype was detected ten times or more. The chain couples TRBV5-1 to TRBJ2-3; D is possibly TRBD2 (6 bases). The CDR3 contains 14 residues. The ends were cut back, 4 bases at V and 1 base at J, with 10 bases in the middle. Germline V gene sequence: CDR1 SGHRS, CDR2 YFSETQ. DNA of the CDR3: TGCGCCAGCAGCCGGGACTCAGGCACAGATACGCAGTATTTT. This gives the protein CASSRDSGTDTQYF.

This clonotype was observed at least ten times. The chain couples TRBV27 to TRBJ2-7; D is undetermined. Germline-derived CDR1 and CDR2 are MNHEY and SMNVEV (reference sequence). The V end lost 2 bases, the J end lost 0 bases, and 5 bases lay between the germline ends. This CDR3 contains 13 residues. This CDR3 reads CASSLVDSYEQYF. CDR3 nucleotide sequence: TGTGCCAGCAGTTTAGTAGACTCCTACGAGCAGTACTTC.

This clonotype has at least ten counts. CDR3 loop: CASSSSGTANEQFF. DNA for the CDR3: TGTGCCAGCAGCTCCTCCGGGACAGCCAATGAGCAGTTCTTC. This chain joins TRBV11-2 and TRBJ2-1, with TRBD1 matching 7 bases. V lost 4 bases to trimming and J lost 6 bases; unmatched junction nucleotides: 6. The CDR3 totals 14 residues. The germline V gene encodes CDR1 SGHAT and CDR2 FQNNGV.

The chain joins TRBV6-2 or TRBV6-3 to TRBJ2-1; D unclear. The CDR3 totals 12 residues. Germline loops: CDR1 MNHEY, CDR2 SVGEGT. Trimming stripped 5 bases from V and 8 bases from J, with 10 bases between. CDR3 coding DNA: TGTGCCAGCAGTGAAAGACCGGATGAGCAGTTCTTC. Protein: CASSERPDEQFF.

This clonotype was counted ten times or more. The V and J genes are TRBV20-1 and TRBJ2-1, with 12 positions matching TRBD2. The CDR3 is 15 residues long. V shed 4 bases and J 7 bases; nucleotides not matched to a gene: 8. CDR1 and CDR2 from the germline V gene are DFQATT and SNEGSKA (reference sequence). CDR3 sequence reads: CSATQETSGSNEQFF. CDR3 nucleotide sequence: TGCAGTGCTACTCAGGAGACTAGCGGGAGTAATGAGCAGTTCTTC.

This clonotype occurred many times. The chain links TRBV30 to TRBJ2-1, with 8 positions matching TRBD2. This CDR3 has 17 amino acids. The trim removed 0 bases at V and 4 bases at J, leaving 11 bases unmatched. CDR1 and CDR2 from the germline V gene are GTSNPN and SVGIG (reference sequence). The CDR3: CAWSVFGSGSWYNEQFF. CDR3 DNA: TGTGCCTGGAGTGTATTTGGAAGCGGGAGTTGGTACAATGAGCAGTTCTTC.

The chain couples TRBV7-9 to TRBJ2-7, with D hard to call. The V gene lost 3 bases and the J gene lost 3 bases, with 9 bases spanning the gap. The CDR3 runs to 13 residues. Germline V CDR1 and CDR2: SEHNR, FQNEAQ (reference sequence). Here the CDR3 DNA reads TGTGCCAGCAGCTTGGGTGAGAACTACGAGCAGTACTTC. Translated: CASSLGENYEQYF.

The chain employs TRBV29-1 and TRBJ2-1; 10 bases map to TRBD1. The CDR3 totals 17 residues. Germline CDR1 and CDR2: SQVTM and ANQGSEA. V lost 2 bases and J lost 2; bases outside the gene matches: 9. CDR3 loop: CSVENRDRGRTYNEQFF. The CDR3 nucleotides are TGCAGCGTTGAAAATAGGGACAGGGGACGGACCTACAATGAGCAGTTCTTC.

There are a few counts of this clonotype. The chain recombines TRBV6-1 with TRBJ2-3, with D perhaps matching TRBD1 or TRBD2 (5 bases each). The V gene lost 7 bases and the J gene lost 2 bases, with 10 bases spanning the gap. There are 13 residues in the CDR3. Germline CDR1 reads MNHNS; CDR2 reads SASEGT. CDR3 DNA: TGTGCCAGCACACGGGGCCACACAGATACGCAGTATTTT. Amino acids: CASTRGHTDTQYF.

On this clonotype: This may arise from a read error, as a much more abundant clone is one base away. This chain connects TRBV7-2 to TRBJ1-6; D is unclear. The CDR3 has 17 residues. Germline-derived CDR1 and CDR2 are SGHTA and FQGNSA. V was shortened by 11 bases and J by 7 bases, with 27 bases between the two germline ends. This chain's CDR3 is CAGTAGKPDILNSPLHF. The CDR3 region has the DNA TGTGCCGGCACCGCGGGGAAGCCTGATATCCTAAATTCACCCCTCCACTTT.

This clonotype was recorded at least ten times. The chain joins TRBV11-2 to TRBJ2-3; D could derive from TRBD1 or TRBD2 (5 bases each). CDR3 length: 12 amino acids. Between the trimmed V and J ends, which lost 4 bases and 10 bases, there was a span of 12 bases. Looked up from germline, CDR1 is SGHAT and CDR2 is FQNNGV. CDR3 region: CASSSRDGAQYF. DNA for the CDR3: TGTGCCAGCAGCTCCAGGGACGGTGCGCAGTATTTT.

The chain has TRBV5-5 and TRBJ1-2; perhaps TRBD1 as D (6 bases). The V and J ends lost 4 bases and 4 bases respectively, with 20 bases between them. The germline V gene has CDR1 SGHKS and CDR2 YYEKEE (reference sequence). The length of the CDR3 is 16 residues. CDR3 protein: CASSVPGRGIGYGYTF. DNA for the CDR3: TGTGCCAGCAGCGTCCCCGGCAGGGGAATCGGCTATGGCTACACCTTC.

The J gene is TRBJ2-2, the V gene TRBV30, with TRBD1 matching 8 bases. Germline values: CDR1 GTSNPN, CDR2 SVGIG (reference sequence). The CDR3 contains 14 residues. Trimming removed 5 bases from V and 2 bases from J; junction bases left unmatched: 4. The CDR3 sequence is CAWGQGANTGELFF. Written as DNA, the CDR3 is TGTGCCTGGGGGCAGGGGGCAAACACCGGGGAGCTGTTTTTT.

This clonotype was observed at least ten times. The CDR3 coding sequence is TGTGCCAGCAGCTTAGAGCGGGGAACGAGAGAGACCCAGTACTTC. This encodes CASSLERGTRETQYF. This chain links TRBV11-2 with TRBJ2-5; D is possibly TRBD2 (6 bases). The V end lost 0 bases, the J end lost 4 bases, and 12 bases lay between the germline ends. This CDR3 has 15 residues. The germline CDR1 and CDR2 sequences are SGHAT and FQNNGV.

This clonotype was seen repeatedly, ten times or more. The chain carries TRBV11-3 and TRBJ2-1; a weak D match, TRBD1 (6 bases). V was clipped by 8 bases and J by 6 bases, with 17 bases between them. Germline CDR1 SGHNT, CDR2 YENEEA. The CDR3 is 14 residues long. This CDR3 is CASAEGVLGNEQFF. The CDR3 bases are TGTGCCAGCGCTGAGGGGGTTCTCGGCAATGAGCAGTTCTTC. The full variable domain, completed using reference TRBV11-3 and TRBJ2-1, is EAGVVQSPRYKIIEKKQPVAFWCNPISGHNTLYWYLQNLGQGPELLIRYENEEAVDDSQLPKDRFSAERLKGVDSTLKIQPAELGDSAVYLCASAEGVLGNEQFFGPGTRLTVL.

This clonotype was observed many times. The rearrangement links TRBV7-8 to TRBJ2-7, with TRBD1 identical over 7 bases. The CDR3 extends over 14 amino acids. Looked up from germline, CDR1 is SGHVS and CDR2 is FQNEAQ. The J segment lost 7 bases and the V segment lost 5 bases, leaving 11 bases of the junction unmatched. CDR3 nucleotides: TGTGCCAGCAGCCCCGGACAGGCCTCTTGGGAGCAGTACTTC. Protein sequence: CASSPGQASWEQYF. The full variable domain, in which reference TRBV7-8 and TRBJ2-7 provide the parts outside the CDR3, is GAGVSQSPRYKVAKRGQDVALRCDPISGHVSLFWYQQALGQGPEFLTYFQNEAQLDKSGLPSDRFFAERPEGSVSTLKIQRTQQEDSAVYLCASSPGQASWEQYFGPGTRLTVT.

This clonotype was observed at least ten times. The chain joins TRBV28 to TRBJ1-1; D uncertain. Trimming cost V 3 bases and J 5 bases, with 7 bases left between them. Germline V CDR1 and CDR2: MDHEN, SYDVKM. This CDR3 is 12 amino acids long. The CDR3 DNA follows: TGTGCCAGCAGTTTGATCGCGACTGAAGCTTTCTTT. Translating gives CASSLIATEAFF. Variable domain in full (rest from reference TRBV28 and TRBJ1-1): DVKVTQSSRYLVKRTGEKVFLECVQDMDHENMFWYRQDPGLGLRLIYFSYDVKMKEKGDIPEGYSVSREKKERFSLILESASTNQTSMYLCASSLIATEAFFGQGTRLTVV.

This clonotype was seen many times. The chain's CDR3 is CAWTQVNSGNTIYF. The CDR3, as DNA: TGTGCCTGGACTCAAGTGAACTCTGGAAACACCATATATTTT. This chain connects TRBV30 to TRBJ1-3; D remains unclear. The germline V gene has CDR1 GTSNPN and CDR2 SVGIG (reference sequence). V was pared by 4 bases and J by 0 bases, with 10 bases between. The CDR3 contains 14 residues.

J is TRBJ1-4 and V is TRBV5-1; D unresolved. V dropped 1 base and J dropped 2 bases, with 6 bases sitting between them. Germline V gives CDR1 SGHRS, CDR2 YFSETQ. The CDR3 length is 14 residues. The CDR3 nucleotides are TGCGCCAGCAGCTTGAGCTTCACTAATGAAAAACTGTTTTTT. Translating it yields CASSLSFTNEKLFF.

Comments on this clonotype: A junction end diverges from the germline sequence, so it may reflect a read error. The chain employs TRBV7-2 and TRBJ2-7; TRBD1 is a possible D gene (7 bases). Germline CDR1 SGHTA, CDR2 FQGNSA. This CDR3 is 15 amino acids long. Here the CDR3 reads CASSPQGGGGYEQHF. In nucleotides, the CDR3 is TGTGCCAGCAGCCCGCAGGGGGGTGGGGGGTACGAGCAGCACTTC.